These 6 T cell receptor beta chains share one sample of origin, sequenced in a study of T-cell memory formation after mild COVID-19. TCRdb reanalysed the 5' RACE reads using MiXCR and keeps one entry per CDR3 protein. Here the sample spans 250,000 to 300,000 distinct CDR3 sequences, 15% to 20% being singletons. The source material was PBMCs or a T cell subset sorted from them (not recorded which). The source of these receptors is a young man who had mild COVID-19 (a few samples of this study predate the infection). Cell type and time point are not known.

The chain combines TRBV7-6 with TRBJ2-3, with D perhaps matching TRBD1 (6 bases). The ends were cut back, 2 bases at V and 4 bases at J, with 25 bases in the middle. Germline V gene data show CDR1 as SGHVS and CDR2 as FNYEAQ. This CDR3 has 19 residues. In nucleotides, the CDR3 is TGTGCCAGCAGCTTAAGTGGGGCAGGGGTTACCAATTTCGCAGATACGCAGTATTTT. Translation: CASSLSGAGVTNFADTQYF. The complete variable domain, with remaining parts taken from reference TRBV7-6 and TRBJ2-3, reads GAGVSQSPRYKVTKRGQDVALRCDPISGHVSLYWYRQALGQGPEFLTYFNYEAQQDKSGLPNDRFSAERPEGSISTLTIQRTEQRDSAMYRCASSLSGAGVTNFADTQYFGPGTRLTVL.

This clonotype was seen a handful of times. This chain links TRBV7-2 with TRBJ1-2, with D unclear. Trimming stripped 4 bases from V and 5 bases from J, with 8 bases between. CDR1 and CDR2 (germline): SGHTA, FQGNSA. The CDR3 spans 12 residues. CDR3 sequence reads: CASSSGSYGYTF. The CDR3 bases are TGTGCCAGCAGCTCGGGTTCTTATGGCTACACCTTC.

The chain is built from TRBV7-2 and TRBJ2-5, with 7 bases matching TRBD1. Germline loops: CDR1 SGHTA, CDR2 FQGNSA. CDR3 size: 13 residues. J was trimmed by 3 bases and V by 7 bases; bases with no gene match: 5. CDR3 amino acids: CASTKTGKETQYF. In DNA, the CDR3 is TGTGCCAGCACGAAGACAGGGAAAGAGACCCAGTACTTC.

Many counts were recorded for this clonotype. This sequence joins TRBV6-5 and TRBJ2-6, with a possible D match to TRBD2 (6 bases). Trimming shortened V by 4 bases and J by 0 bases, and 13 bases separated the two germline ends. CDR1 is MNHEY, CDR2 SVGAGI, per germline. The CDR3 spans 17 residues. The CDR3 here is CASSLEGPNSGANVLTF. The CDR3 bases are TGTGCCAGCAGTTTGGAGGGGCCTAACTCTGGGGCCAACGTCCTGACTTTC.

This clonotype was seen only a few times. The CDR3 sequence: CASSSYRAQRAYEQYF. The CDR3 DNA follows: TGTGCCAGCAGCTCCTATCGAGCCCAAAGGGCCTACGAGCAGTACTTC. This chain connects TRBV11-2 to TRBJ2-7; D remains unclear. Germline-derived CDR1 and CDR2 are SGHAT and FQNNGV. V lost 4 bases and J lost 2, with 18 bases in between. The length of the CDR3 is 16 residues.

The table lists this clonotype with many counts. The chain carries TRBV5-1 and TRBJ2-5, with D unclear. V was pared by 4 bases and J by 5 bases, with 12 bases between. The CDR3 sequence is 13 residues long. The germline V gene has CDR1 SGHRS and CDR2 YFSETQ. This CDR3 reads CASSPDPRETQYF. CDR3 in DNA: TGCGCCAGCAGCCCAGACCCACGTGAGACCCAGTACTTC.